This T cell receptor beta chain comes out of a study of T cell changes during pregnancy in multiple sclerosis. Measured with immunoSEQ multiplex PCR; TCRdb has only the in-frame clones, and not every one. The sample lists about 77,000 clones, around 91% occurring once. Sequenced material: peripheral blood, taken before pregnancy. This TCR was sampled from a female donor with multiple sclerosis, enrolled in a pregnancy study.

DNA of the CDR3: TGCGCCAGCAGCCCGACGACAGGGGGAGACACCGGGGAGCTGTTTTTT. Translating it yields CASSPTTGGDTGELFF. The chain recombines TRBV5-1 with TRBJ2-2; 9 bases are shared with TRBD1. There are 16 residues in the CDR3. Germline V gene sequence: CDR1 SGHRS, CDR2 YFSETQ. Trimming cost V 4 bases and J 3 bases; bases outside gene matches: 7.